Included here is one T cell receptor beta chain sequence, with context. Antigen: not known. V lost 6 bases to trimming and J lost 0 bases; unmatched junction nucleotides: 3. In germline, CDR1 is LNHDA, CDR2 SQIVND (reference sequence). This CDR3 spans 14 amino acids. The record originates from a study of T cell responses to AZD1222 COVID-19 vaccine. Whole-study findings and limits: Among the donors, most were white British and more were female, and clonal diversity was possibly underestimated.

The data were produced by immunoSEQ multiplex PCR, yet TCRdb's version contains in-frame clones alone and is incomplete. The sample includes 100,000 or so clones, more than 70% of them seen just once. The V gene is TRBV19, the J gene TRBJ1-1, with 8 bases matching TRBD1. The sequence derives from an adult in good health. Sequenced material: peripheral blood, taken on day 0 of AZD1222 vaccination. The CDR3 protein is CASRKGQVNTEAFF. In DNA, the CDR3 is TGTGCCAGTAGGAAGGGACAGGTGAACACTGAAGCTTTCTTT.